The T cell receptor (beta chain) under discussion was sequenced for a study of prognosis after radiotherapy for stage I lung cancer. Across the study: The patients included about 15 who had newly diagnosed primary stage I lung tumors, along with 4 to 6 others who had oligometastatic NSCLC after their primary tumor had been surgically resected. Median age was around 70 years (about 53 to 84) among around 13 men and a handful of women. Study-wide points: Patients without metastases reportedly showed TRBV and TRBJ gene usage unlike that of patients with metastases.

Each of the patients had no lymph node involvement on CT and PET/CT and no prior chemotherapy, radiotherapy or other malignancies. The germline V gene has CDR1 GTSNPN and CDR2 SVGIG (reference sequence). The CDR3 is 13 residues long. Trimming shortened V by 0 bases and J by 4 bases, and 6 bases separated the two germline ends. As concerns this clonotype: What it binds is not known.

TCR beta CDR3 was amplified from genomic DNA by two-round multiplex PCR. The first round of PCR was done with primers that matched each TRBV and TRBJ gene. Each CDR3 protein is one row after TCRdb ran MiXCR on the multiplex PCR reads. The sample contains some 20,000 distinct CDR3 sequences, about three fifths of which appear only once. Sequenced here: PBMCs, sampled before or after stereotactic body radiation therapy (not recorded which). This TCR came from a donor aged 50 or older with non-small cell lung cancer. The gene calls are TRBV30 and TRBJ2-2; no clear D gene. CDR3 DNA: TGTGCCTGGAGTGTACGATTCACCGGGGAGCTGTTTTTT. Its translation is CAWSVRFTGELFF.